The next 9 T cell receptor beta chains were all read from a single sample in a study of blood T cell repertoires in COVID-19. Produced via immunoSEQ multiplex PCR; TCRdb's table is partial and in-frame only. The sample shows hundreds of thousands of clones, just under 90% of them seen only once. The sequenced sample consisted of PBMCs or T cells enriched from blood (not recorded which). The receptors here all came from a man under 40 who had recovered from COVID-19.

For the CDR3, the DNA is TGCGCCAGCAGCTTGGACAGGGACCCGGGCTACGAGCAGTACTTC. It is translated as CASSLDRDPGYEQYF. The chain couples TRBV5-1 to TRBJ2-7; possible D gene TRBD1, 6 bases. The CDR3 is 15 amino acids. Trimming removed 0 bases from V and 3 bases from J, with 13 bases in between. Germline V gene data show CDR1 as SGHRS and CDR2 as YFSETQ.

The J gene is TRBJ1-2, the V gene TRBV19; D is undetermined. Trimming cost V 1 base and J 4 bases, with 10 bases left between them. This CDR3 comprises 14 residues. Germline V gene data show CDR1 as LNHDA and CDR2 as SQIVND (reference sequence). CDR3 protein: CASSIVGARYGYTF. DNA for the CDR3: TGTGCCAGTAGTATAGTTGGAGCGCGCTATGGCTACACCTTC.

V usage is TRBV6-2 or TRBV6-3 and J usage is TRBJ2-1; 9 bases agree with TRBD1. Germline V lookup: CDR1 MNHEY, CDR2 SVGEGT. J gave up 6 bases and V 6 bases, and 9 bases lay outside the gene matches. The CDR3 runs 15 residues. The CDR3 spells CASSPHMTGGNEQFF. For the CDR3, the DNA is TGTGCCAGCAGCCCACATATGACAGGGGGCAATGAGCAGTTCTTC.

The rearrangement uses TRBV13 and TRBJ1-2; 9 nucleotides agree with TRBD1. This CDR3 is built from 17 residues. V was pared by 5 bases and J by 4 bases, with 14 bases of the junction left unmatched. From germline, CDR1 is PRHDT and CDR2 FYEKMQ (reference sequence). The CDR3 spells CASSQAPGTGLGYGYTF. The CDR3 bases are TGTGCCAGCAGCCAAGCCCCCGGGACAGGGTTGGGCTATGGCTACACCTTC.

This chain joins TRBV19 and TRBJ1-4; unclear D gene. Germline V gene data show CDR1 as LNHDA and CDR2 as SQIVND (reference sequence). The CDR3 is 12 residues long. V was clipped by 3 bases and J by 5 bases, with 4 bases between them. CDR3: CASSIGNEKLFF. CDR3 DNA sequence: TGTGCCAGTAGTATCGGGAATGAAAAACTGTTTTTT.

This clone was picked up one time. Here the CDR3 DNA reads TGTGCCAGTAGCGATATGGGACAGGAACTGTCTGGGGCCAACGTCCTGACTTTC. Translation gives CASSDMGQELSGANVLTF. The chain couples TRBV19 to TRBJ2-6; TRBD1 matches 8 bases. V gave up 6 bases and J gave up 1 base; unmatched junction bases: 11. Germline lookup yields CDR1 LNHDA and CDR2 SQIVND (reference sequence). This CDR3 contains 18 residues.

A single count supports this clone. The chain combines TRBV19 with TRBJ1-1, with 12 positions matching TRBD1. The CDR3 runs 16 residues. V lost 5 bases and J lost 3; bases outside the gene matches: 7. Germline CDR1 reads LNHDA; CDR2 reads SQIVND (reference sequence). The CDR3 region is CASSQGTGGVDTEAFF. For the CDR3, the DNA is TGTGCCAGTAGTCAAGGGACAGGGGGCGTCGACACTGAAGCTTTCTTT.

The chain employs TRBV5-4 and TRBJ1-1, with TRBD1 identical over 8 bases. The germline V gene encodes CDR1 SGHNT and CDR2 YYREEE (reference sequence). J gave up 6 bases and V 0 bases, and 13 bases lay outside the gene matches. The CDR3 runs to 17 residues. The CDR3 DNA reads TGTGCCAGCAGCTTGGCTCTCCAGGGGGCGCAGTACGCTGAAGCTTTCTTT. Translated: CASSLALQGAQYAEAFF. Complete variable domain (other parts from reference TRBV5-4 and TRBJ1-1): ETGVTQSPTHLIKTRGQQVTLRCSSQSGHNTVSWYQQALGQGPQFIFQYYREEENGRGNFPPRFSGLQFPNYSSELNVNALELDDSALYLCASSLALQGAQYAEAFFGQGTRLTVV.

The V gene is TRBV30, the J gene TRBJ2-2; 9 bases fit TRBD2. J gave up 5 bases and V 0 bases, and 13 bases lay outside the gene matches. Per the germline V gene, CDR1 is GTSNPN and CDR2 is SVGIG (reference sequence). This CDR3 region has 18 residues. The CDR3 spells CAWSVLVAGEHNTGELFF. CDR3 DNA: TGTGCCTGGAGTGTACTGGTAGCGGGGGAACATAATACCGGGGAGCTGTTTTTT.